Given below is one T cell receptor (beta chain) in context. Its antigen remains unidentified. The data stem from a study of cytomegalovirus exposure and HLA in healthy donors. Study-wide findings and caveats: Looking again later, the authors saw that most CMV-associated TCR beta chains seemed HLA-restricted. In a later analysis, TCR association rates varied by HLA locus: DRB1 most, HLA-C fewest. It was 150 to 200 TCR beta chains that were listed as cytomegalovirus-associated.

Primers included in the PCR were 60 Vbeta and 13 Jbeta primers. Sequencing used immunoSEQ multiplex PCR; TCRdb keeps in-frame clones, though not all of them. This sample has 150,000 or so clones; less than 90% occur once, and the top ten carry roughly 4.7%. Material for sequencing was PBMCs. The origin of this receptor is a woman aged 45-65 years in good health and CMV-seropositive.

The CDR3 nucleotides read TGCAGCGTTGGGTGGGCCGAGAACACTGAAGCTTTCTTT. It specifies CSVGWAENTEAFF. V gene TRBV29-1 combines with J gene TRBJ1-1; D unclear. CDR1 and CDR2 (germline): SQVTM, ANQGSEA. The V and J ends lost 4 bases and 1 base respectively, with 10 bases between them. This CDR3 is 13 amino acids long.